These 20 T cell receptor beta chains were all obtained from the same sample, sequenced in a study of cytomegalovirus exposure and HLA in healthy donors. The PCR made use of 60 Vbeta and 13 Jbeta primers. Sequencing was performed with immunoSEQ multiplex PCR; in TCRdb, only in-frame clones are kept and a portion is missing. The sample yields 170,000 or so clones, 80% seen once. The sample consisted of PBMCs. All receptors come from a man aged 35-49 years in good health and CMV-seronegative.

The chain uses TRBV30 and TRBJ2-2; D is possibly TRBD2 (6 bases). Per germline, CDR1 GTSNPN and CDR2 SVGIG (reference sequence). CDR3 size: 13 residues. Trimming shortened V by 0 bases and J by 6 bases, and 8 bases separated the two germline ends. The CDR3 nucleotides read TGTGCCTGGAGTGTGGGGGGACCCGGGGAGCTGTTTTTT. Translation gives CAWSVGGPGELFF.

The V and J genes are TRBV2 and TRBJ1-4, with D possibly being TRBD1 (5 bases). The CDR3 has 13 residues. Germline values: CDR1 SNHLY, CDR2 FYNNEI. V was shortened by 9 bases and J by 8 bases, with 16 bases between the two germline ends. The CDR3 nucleotides are TGTGCCAGTACGCTCCGGGAGGGGGAAAAACTGTTTTTT. It specifies CASTLREGEKLFF.

The rearrangement joins TRBV11-2 to TRBJ2-5, with D possibly TRBD1 on 5 matching bases. CDR3 size: 13 residues. Germline values: CDR1 SGHAT, CDR2 FQNNGV. V was pared by 7 bases and J by 3 bases, with 12 bases between. CDR3: CASNPRGKETQYF. In DNA form, the CDR3 reads TGTGCCAGCAACCCTAGGGGTAAAGAGACCCAGTACTTC.

This sequence joins TRBV7-2 and TRBJ1-5, with 9 nucleotides matching TRBD1. Germline V gives CDR1 SGHTA, CDR2 FQGNSA. CDR3 length: 16 amino acids. V dropped 3 bases and J dropped 0; count of bases not matched to a gene: 3. The CDR3 here is CASSFTGGYSNQPQHF. The CDR3 bases are TGTGCCAGCAGCTTTACAGGGGGCTATAGCAATCAGCCCCAGCATTTT.

This clone has more than one count but fewer than ten. DNA for the CDR3: TGTGCCAGCAGCTTAGGTATGGCAGGGCGCACAGATACGCAGTATTTT. Translation: CASSLGMAGRTDTQYF. The chain carries TRBV5-4 and TRBJ2-3, with a tentative D call TRBD1 (5 bases). The germline V and J ends were trimmed by 2 bases and 1 base, with 14 bases remaining between them. Germline-derived CDR1 and CDR2 are SGHNT and YYREEE (reference sequence). This CDR3 region has 16 residues. Using reference TRBV5-4 and TRBJ2-3 for the parts outside the CDR3, the full variable domain is ETGVTQSPTHLIKTRGQQVTLRCSSQSGHNTVSWYQQALGQGPQFIFQYYREEENGRGNFPPRFSGLQFPNYSSELNVNALELDDSALYLCASSLGMAGRTDTQYFGPGTRLTVL.

This clone was detected only once. The genes are TRBV9 and TRBJ1-6; D is perhaps TRBD1 (5 bases). Per the germline V gene, CDR1 is SGDLS and CDR2 is YYNGEE. V lost 0 bases and J 11 bases, leaving 12 bases between the germline ends. The CDR3 length is 14 residues. CDR3 nucleotides: TGTGCCAGCAGCGTAGGACAGCAATCGACACCCCTCCACTTT. Translation: CASSVGQQSTPLHF.

The rearrangement links TRBV7-9 to TRBJ2-1, with 10 bases fitting TRBD2. J lost 9 bases, V lost 3 bases, and 5 bases had no gene match. This CDR3 is 14 amino acids long. CDR1 and CDR2 (germline): SEHNR, FQNEAQ (reference sequence). The CDR3 nucleotides are TGTGCCAGCAGCTTGCTAGCGGGGGTTGGTGAGCAGTTCTTC. Translating it yields CASSLLAGVGEQFF.

The V gene is TRBV27, the J gene TRBJ1-4; D not resolved. This CDR3 region has 14 residues. Trimming cost V 8 bases and J 0 bases, with 10 bases left between them. The V gene's germline CDR1 is MNHEY and CDR2 SMNVEV (reference sequence). CDR3 nucleotides: TGTGCCAGCCCACGGGATGCAACTAATGAAAAACTGTTTTTT. Amino acid sequence: CASPRDATNEKLFF.

This sequence joins TRBV11-2 and TRBJ2-5; TRBD2 matches at 13 bases. This CDR3 is built from 16 residues. V shed 6 bases, J shed 0 bases, and the junction held 4 bases outside the gene matches. CDR1 is SGHAT and CDR2 is FQNNGV in the germline V gene. CDR3 amino acids: CASSSLAGGYQETQYF. The CDR3, as DNA: TGTGCCAGCAGTTCACTAGCGGGGGGGTACCAAGAGACCCAGTACTTC.

The CDR3 DNA is TGTGCCAGCAGCGCTACAGGGGGCGCTGGAACTAATGAAAAACTGTTTTTT. This sequence encodes CASSATGGAGTNEKLFF. This chain connects TRBV9 to TRBJ1-4, with 9 bases matching TRBD1. The length of the CDR3 is 17 residues. The germline gives CDR1 SGDLS, CDR2 YYNGEE. The ends lost 3 bases at V and 1 base at J; junction bases unmatched: 7.

About this clone: The same CDR3 arises from other DNA sequences in this sample as well. The chain carries TRBV5-1 and TRBJ1-2; no definite D call. The germline gives CDR1 SGHRS, CDR2 YFSETQ. The V and J ends lost 0 bases and 6 bases respectively, with 9 bases between them. The CDR3 totals 13 residues. The CDR3 reads CASSLGQVDGYTF. The CDR3 coding sequence is TGCGCCAGCAGCTTGGGTCAGGTCGATGGCTACACCTTC.

The V call is TRBV5-1, the J call TRBJ1-5; D might be TRBD1 (6 bases). This CDR3 has 14 residues. Germline V gives CDR1 SGHRS, CDR2 YFSETQ. V gave up 2 bases and J gave up 7 bases, with 13 bases separating them. CDR3 in amino acids: CASSFGAGEQPQHF. CDR3 DNA: TGCGCCAGCAGCTTTGGGGCAGGGGAACAGCCCCAGCATTTT.

The chain uses TRBV4-3 and TRBJ1-3; 7 nucleotides align to TRBD1. The CDR3 extends over 15 amino acids. The ends lost 4 bases at V and 3 bases at J; junction bases unmatched: 6. Germline V gives CDR1 LGHNA, CDR2 YSLEER. The CDR3 loop reads CASSPRQGGGNTIYF. The CDR3 DNA sequence: TGCGCCAGCAGCCCCCGACAGGGTGGTGGAAACACCATATATTTT.

The chain carries TRBV5-4 and TRBJ2-7; 9 bases fit TRBD2. The CDR3 sequence is 15 residues long. V gave up 2 bases and J gave up 1 base; unmatched junction bases: 4. Germline V CDR1 and CDR2: SGHNT, YYREEE (reference sequence). CDR3 sequence reads: CASSLRAGGSYEQYF. As DNA, the CDR3 is TGTGCCAGCAGCTTAAGAGCGGGGGGATCCTACGAGCAGTACTTC.

This rearrangement joins TRBV7-2 to TRBJ1-6; the D is unclear. V dropped 0 bases and J dropped 14 bases, with 11 bases sitting between them. Germline assignment: CDR1 SGHTA and CDR2 FQGNSA. This CDR3 contains 13 residues. The CDR3 DNA reads TGTGCCAGCAGCTTAGCCTCCCAGGTGACCCTCCACTTT. Translating it yields CASSLASQVTLHF.

This clone came up a few times. The V gene is TRBV5-1, the J gene TRBJ2-1; D perhaps matches TRBD1 (6 bases). Per the germline V gene, CDR1 is SGHRS and CDR2 is YFSETQ. The CDR3 runs 16 residues. V lost 1 base and J lost 7, with 18 bases in between. CDR3 nucleotide sequence: TGCGCCAGCAGCTTGAGTGGGGGTACGAGGGGGAATGAGCAGTTCTTC. Translating gives CASSLSGGTRGNEQFF. The entire variable domain, with the rest obtained from reference TRBV5-1 and TRBJ2-1, is as follows: KAGVTQTPRYLIKTRGQQVTLSCSPISGHRSVSWYQQTPGQGLQFLFEYFSETQRNKGNFPGRFSGRQFSNSRSEMNVSTLELGDSALYLCASSLSGGTRGNEQFFGPGTRLTVL.

This sequence joins TRBV27 and TRBJ2-5; 10 bases are a match to TRBD1. Germline CDR1 MNHEY, CDR2 SMNVEV (reference sequence). The CDR3 runs 14 residues. The V segment lost 8 bases and the J segment 4 bases; nucleotides outside the gene matches: 7. CDR3 nucleotide sequence: TGTGCCAGCCGTTCGACAGGGGGCGTAGAGACCCAGTACTTC. Its translation is CASRSTGGVETQYF.

The rearrangement uses TRBV29-1 and TRBJ2-1; TRBD2 agrees at 7 bases. Germline values: CDR1 SQVTM, CDR2 ANQGSEA. This CDR3 spans 14 amino acids. V was pared by 7 bases and J by 9 bases, with 15 bases of the junction left unmatched. CDR3 region: CSATAGLEGGEQFF. In DNA, the CDR3 is TGCAGCGCCACCGCCGGACTAGAGGGAGGTGAGCAGTTCTTC.

This clone was observed a handful of times. The V gene is TRBV29-1, the J gene TRBJ1-2; tentative D call: TRBD1 (6 bases). CDR3 length equals 13 residues. Per the germline V gene, CDR1 is SQVTM and CDR2 is ANQGSEA. With 7 bases removed from V and 2 bases from J, the gap between germline ends came to 14 bases. The CDR3: CSALPTGNYGYTF. In DNA, the CDR3 is TGCAGCGCCTTACCCACAGGGAACTATGGCTACACCTTC.

V usage is TRBV12-5 and J usage is TRBJ2-7, with D unclear. CDR3 size: 13 residues. V dropped 8 bases and J dropped 8 bases, with 19 bases sitting between them. Germline CDR1 and CDR2: LGHNT and FRNRAP. CDR3 nucleotide sequence: TGTGCTAGTTCCCCGAGTATCTCCCCCAAGCAGTACTTC. Translation: CASSPSISPKQYF. Combining the CDR3 with reference TRBV12-5 and TRBJ2-7 gives the whole variable domain DARVTQTPRHKVTEMGQEVTMRCQPILGHNTVFWYRQTMMQGLELLAYFRNRAPLDDSGMPKDRFSAEMPDATLATLKIQPSEPRDSAVYFCASSPSISPKQYFGPGTRLTVT.